This T cell receptor beta chain was identified during a study of monozygotic twins with inflammatory bowel disease. TCRdb reprocessed the 5' RACE reads and reports one entry per CDR3 protein, with no DNA. The sample totals approximately 340,000 distinct CDR3 sequences. Whole-blood total RNA was extracted without T cell sorting. Germline V gene lookup returns CDR1 SEHNR and CDR2 FQNEAQ (reference sequence). The CDR3 totals 11 residues. The origin of this receptor is a human donor with ulcerative colitis or Crohn's disease, or a healthy co-twin of an affected twin (not recorded which). The chain is built from TRBV7-9 and TRBJ2-7. Sequenced: blood. The CDR3 sequence: CASSQVDEQYF.